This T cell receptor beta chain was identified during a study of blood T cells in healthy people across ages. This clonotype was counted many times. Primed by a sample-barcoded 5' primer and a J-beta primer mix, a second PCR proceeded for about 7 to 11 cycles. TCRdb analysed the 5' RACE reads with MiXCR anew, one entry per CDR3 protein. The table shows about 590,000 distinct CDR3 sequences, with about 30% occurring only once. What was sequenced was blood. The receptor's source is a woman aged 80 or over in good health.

The CDR3 sequence is CASSKGTWTYEQYF. CDR3 nucleotides: TGTGCCAGCAGCAAAGGGACATGGACCTACGAGCAGTACTTC. V is TRBV6-1 and J is TRBJ2-7; weak D call: TRBD1 (6 bases). Per germline, CDR1 MNHNS and CDR2 SASEGT. Trimming left V 6 bases short and J 2 bases short, with 14 bases between. This CDR3 contains 14 residues.